Sequencing of this T cell receptor (beta chain) was carried out in a study of blood T cells in healthy people across ages. The authors ran a second PCR of about 7 to 12 cycles using a sample-barcoded 5' primer and a J-beta primer mix. Via MiXCR, TCRdb re-called the 5' RACE reads, giving one row per CDR3 protein. The sample holds approximately 2,000,000 distinct CDR3 sequences, more than 35% seen once. The CDR3 totals 16 residues. Germline CDR1 LGHDT, CDR2 YNNKEL (reference sequence). Sequenced material: blood. The chain uses TRBV3-1 and TRBJ2-1; 8 positions match TRBD2. The J call may be faulty, since TRBJ2-7 better matches the DNA end. This clonotype originated in a human donor in good health. In DNA form, the CDR3 reads TGTGCCAGCAGCATGTTTCGTTTGGGGCGGGGGGTCCAGCAGTACTTC. Protein sequence: CASSMFRLGRGVQQYF.